Listed below are T cell receptor beta chains from one sample, sequenced in a study of cytomegalovirus exposure and HLA in healthy donors. Assay used: immunoSEQ multiplex PCR; TCRdb lists only in-frame clones, some missing. The sample includes roughly 190,000 clones, roughly 80% of them seen just once. Sequenced: PBMCs. Source of these receptors: a woman in her 30s in good health and CMV-seropositive. The CDR3 runs from the conserved cysteine through the conserved F or W. D genes are given only for firm matches. Expanded clones are given a class, and other clones once, few, many or no size at all.

size	D	V	J	DNA	CDR3
NA	NA	TRBV6-4	TRBJ2-1	TGTGCCAGCAGTGTTGCGGTGGACAATGAGCAGTTCTTC	CASSVAVDNEQFF
NA	NA	TRBV28	TRBJ2-6	TGTGCCACCCGGTACTCCGGGGCCAACGTCCTGACTTTC	CATRYSGANVLTF
NA	TRBD1	TRBV6-5	TRBJ1-2	TGTGCCAGCACCAGAACAGGGGATTATGGCTACACCTTC	CASTRTGDYGYTF
NA	TRBD2	TRBV6-1	TRBJ2-3	TGTGCCAGTACGACCAGTCTAGCGGGAGGAGATACGCAGTATTTT	CASTTSLAGGDTQYF
NA	NA	TRBV6-5	TRBJ2-7	TGTGCCAGCAGTACCCAGCAGACTCGCTCCTACGAGCAGTACTTC	CASSTQQTRSYEQYF
NA	NA	TRBV7-9	TRBJ2-3	TGTGCCAGCAGCTTAGTATCTCCAGGGGCTAGCACAGATACGCAGTATTTT	CASSLVSPGASTDTQYF
NA	NA	TRBV15	TRBJ1-2	TGTGCCACCAGCAGCTCGGGGGGAAGTAAGCGTGGCTACACCTTC	CATSSSGGSKRGYTF
NA	TRBD2	TRBV7-9	TRBJ2-1	TGTGCCAGCAGCGTATCTAGCGGGAGCTCCTACAATGAGCAGTTCTTC	CASSVSSGSSYNEQFF
NA	TRBD2	TRBV15	TRBJ2-1	TGTGCCACCAGCAGAAATATAGCGGGAGGGGCATACAATGAGCAGTTCTTC	CATSRNIAGGAYNEQFF
NA	NA	TRBV25-1	TRBJ2-7	TGTGCCAGCAGTGAATGGGCAGGGGCCTACGAGCAGTACTTC	CASSEWAGAYEQYF
NA	TRBD1	TRBV6-6	TRBJ1-1	TGTGCCAGCAGGACAGGGGGGACTGAAGCTTTCTTT	CASRTGGTEAFF
few	TRBD1	TRBV5-4	TRBJ2-5	TGTGCCAGCAGCAACGACAGGGGGAGGGAGACCCAGTACTTC	CASSNDRGRETQYF
few	TRBD2	TRBV27	TRBJ2-3	TGTGCCAGCAGTGTAGCGGGGAGCACAGATACGCAGTATTTT	CASSVAGSTDTQYF
NA	NA	TRBV7-9	TRBJ1-4	TGTGCCAGCATTGGCGGCCGGGGGTATGTTGAAAAACTGTTTTTT	CASIGGRGYVEKLFF
NA	NA	TRBV9	TRBJ2-3	TGTGCCAGCAGCCCCCGGACAGGCACAGATACGCAGTATTTT	CASSPRTGTDTQYF
NA	TRBD2	TRBV2	TRBJ2-7	TGTGCCAGCAGTACGGGAACCCGGGGGGGAGAGCAGTACTTC	CASSTGTRGGEQYF
NA	NA	TRBV7-6	TRBJ1-2	TGTGCCAGCAGCCCCCCCCCTGGGGCACCAACAGCTAACTATGGCTACACCTTC	CASSPPPGAPTANYGYTF
NA	NA	TRBV27	TRBJ2-7	TGTGCCAGCAGTCCACAGGGCCGGGACGGGGACTACGAGCAGTACTTC	CASSPQGRDGDYEQYF
NA	NA	TRBV27	TRBJ2-5	TGTGCCAGCCGACCCCAGGGAGGCGAGACCCAGTACTTC	CASRPQGGETQYF
once	NA	TRBV6-1	TRBJ1-1	TGTGCCAGCAGTGAACGAGACAGGCCCGGCGAAGCTTTCTTT	CASSERDRPGEAFF
NA	NA	TRBV5-6	TRBJ2-3	TGTGCCAGCAGCTTGGGGCTAGCTACAGATACGCAGTATTTT	CASSLGLATDTQYF
few	TRBD1	TRBV27	TRBJ2-7	TGTGCCAGCAGTCTCTTGGGACAGTCATACGAGCAGTACTTC	CASSLLGQSYEQYF
NA	TRBD2	TRBV5-3	TRBJ2-7	TGTGCCAGCCCCGTCGGGAGGAGCTCCTACGAGCAGTACTTC	CASPVGRSSYEQYF
NA	TRBD2	TRBV11-3	TRBJ2-1	TGTGCCAGCAGCTTAGGGCCCGGGACTAGCGGGAAGGGAAGGGATGAGCAGTTCTTC	CASSLGPGTSGKGRDEQFF
NA	NA	TRBV7-9	TRBJ2-7	TGTTCCAGCAGCAGCAACCACGAGCAGTACTTC	CSSSSNHEQYF
NA	NA	TRBV27	TRBJ2-3	TGTGCCAGCCGACACACGGTGGGTCCAGATACGCAGTATTTT	CASRHTVGPDTQYF
NA	TRBD2	TRBV6-4	TRBJ2-1	TGTGCCACCACGCCGGGACTAGGGCAGTTCTTC	CATTPGLGQFF
once	TRBD1	TRBV5-4	TRBJ2-5	TGTGCCAGCAGCTTGACAGGGGGCTGGGGGGAAGAGACCCAGTACTTC	CASSLTGGWGEETQYF
NA	NA	TRBV4-1	TRBJ2-1	TGCGCCAGCAGCCTTCCCCGGGGGCCTAGCGGCTACAATGAGCAGTTCTTC	CASSLPRGPSGYNEQFF
NA	NA	TRBV10-2	TRBJ1-1	TGCGCCAGCAGTGAGTCGAAGGACAGAATCATGAACACTGAAGCTTTCTTT	CASSESKDRIMNTEAFF
NA	NA	TRBV19	TRBJ2-2	TGTGCCAGTAACGCCCCGTCCGGGACTTCGGTCCCCCGAACCGGGGAGCTGTTTTTT	CASNAPSGTSVPRTGELFF
few	NA	TRBV14	TRBJ1-4	TGTGCCAGCAGCCAAGGGCATTCTAATGAAAAACTGTTTTTT	CASSQGHSNEKLFF
NA	TRBD1	TRBV11-2	TRBJ2-7	TGTGCCAGCAGCTTAGTAGGGACAGGGTCCGAGCAGTACTTC	CASSLVGTGSEQYF
few	TRBD2	TRBV5-1	TRBJ2-3	TGCGCCAGCAGCCCGGGCTCGGGGGCTAGCGGGACGCCAGTAGAGTTT	CASSPGSGASGTPVEF
NA	NA	TRBV7-9	TRBJ2-7	TGTGCCAGCAGCTTAGAAAAGGGGCAGGTCTACGAGCAGTACTTC	CASSLEKGQVYEQYF